This paragraph reports one T cell receptor (beta chain). V lost 0 bases, J lost 0 bases, and 12 bases lay in between. Germline CDR1 SGHTA, CDR2 FQGNSA. The CDR3 length is 18 residues. Authors' methods: Using reference gene primer amplification, nucleated cell counts were estimated. Only in-frame clones appear in the TCRdb table, and some are missing; sequencing was by immunoSEQ multiplex PCR. V, J and clone size reflect that table, while D and trimming were determined from the DNA. Among some 50,000 clones, just over 90% were seen once, and the ten largest hold approximately 6.2%. The sample comes from a study of blood T cell repertoires in COVID-19. The overall study: The origin of the acute and convalescent COVID-19 samples was the United States, Italy and Spain. Nucleic acid was either cDNA or gDNA, and it came from T cells, B-cell-depleted T cells, or PBMCs.

This clonotype was obtained from a man between 40 and 49 years old with acute or convalescent COVID-19. This chain links TRBV7-2 with TRBJ1-6; no clear D. Material for sequencing was peripheral blood. CDR3 amino acids: CASSLAMRMSSYNSPLHF. The DNA of the CDR3 is TGTGCCAGCAGCTTAGCGATGAGGATGAGCTCCTATAATTCACCCCTCCACTTT.